The present T cell receptor beta chain was sequenced within a study of chemoradiotherapy in HPV16-positive cancers. Study details: Functional T-cell assays on a couple of HPV16-positive patients' cells defined candidate HPV-specific clones and common TCR motifs.

Details on this clone: Its antigen remains unknown.

Regarding the study as a whole: Candidate HPV-specific clones and E7-related TCR motifs grew in tumor during treatment. HPV-specific T cells were functionally defined from only a couple of HPV16-positive patients.

This table comes from immunoSEQ multiplex PCR, and its TCRdb copy is limited to in-frame clones, with some not included. The sample yields about 35,000 clones, 80% to 95% seen once. Deletions cut 2 bases from V and 6 bases from J, with 10 bases between. This CDR3 is built from 14 residues. Germline CDR1 MRHNA, CDR2 SNTAGT. Repertoires were sampled repeatedly during chemoradiotherapy. The origin of this receptor is a human donor with HPV-associated anogenital cancer. The chain recombines TRBV6-4 with TRBJ1-4; D is unresolved. The sequences come from blood, collected from a patient who underwent chemoradiotherapy. CDR3 sequence: CASSDQEGDEKLFF. In DNA form, the CDR3 reads TGTGCCAGCAGTGACCAAGAGGGCGATGAAAAACTGTTTTTT.